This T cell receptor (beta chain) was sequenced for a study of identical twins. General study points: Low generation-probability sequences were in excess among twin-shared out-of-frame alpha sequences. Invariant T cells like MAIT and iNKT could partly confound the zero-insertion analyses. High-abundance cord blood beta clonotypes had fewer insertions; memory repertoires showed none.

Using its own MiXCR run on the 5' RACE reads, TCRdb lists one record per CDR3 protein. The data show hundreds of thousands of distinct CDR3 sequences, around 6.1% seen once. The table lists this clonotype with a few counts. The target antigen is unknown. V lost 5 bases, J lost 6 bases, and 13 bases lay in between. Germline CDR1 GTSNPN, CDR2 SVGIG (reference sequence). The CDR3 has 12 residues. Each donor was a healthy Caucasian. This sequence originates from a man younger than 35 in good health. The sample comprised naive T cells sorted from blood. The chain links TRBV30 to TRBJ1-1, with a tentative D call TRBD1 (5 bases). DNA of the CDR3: TGTGCCTGGTCCTCGGGGGGTCCTGAAGCTTTCTTT. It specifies CAWSSGGPEAFF.